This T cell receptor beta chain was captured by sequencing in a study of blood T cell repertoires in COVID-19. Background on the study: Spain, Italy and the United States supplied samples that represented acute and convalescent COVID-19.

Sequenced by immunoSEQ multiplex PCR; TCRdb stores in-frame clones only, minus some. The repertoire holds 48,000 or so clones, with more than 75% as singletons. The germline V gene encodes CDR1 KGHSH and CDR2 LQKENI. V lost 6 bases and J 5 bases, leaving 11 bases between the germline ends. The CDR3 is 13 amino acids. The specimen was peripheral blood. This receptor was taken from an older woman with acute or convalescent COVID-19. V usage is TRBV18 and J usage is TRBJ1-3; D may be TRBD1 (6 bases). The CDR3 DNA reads TGTGCCAGCTCTTACGGACAGAGAAACACCATATATTTT. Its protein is CASSYGQRNTIYF. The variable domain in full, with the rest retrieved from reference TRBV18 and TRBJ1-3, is NAGVMQNPRHLVRRRGQEARLRCSPMKGHSHVYWYRQLPEEGLKFMVYLQKENIIDESGMPKERFSAEFPKEGPSILRIQQVVRGDSAAYFCASSYGQRNTIYFGEGSWLTVV.